This TCR beta chain is from a study of blood T cell repertoires in COVID-19. At the level of the study: Spain, Italy and the United States supplied samples that represented acute and convalescent COVID-19. Nucleic acid was either cDNA or gDNA, and it came from T cells, B-cell-depleted T cells, or PBMCs.

In the original analysis: By means of reference gene primer amplification, nucleated cell counts were estimated. The table came from immunoSEQ multiplex PCR; TCRdb's copy has only in-frame clones and leaves some out. The V and J calls and clone size are taken from that table; D and trimming were inferred from the DNA. The table lists tens of thousands of clones, just under 90% of them singletons, with over 6.5% in the top ten. The V and J ends lost 2 bases and 7 bases respectively, with 8 bases between them. Germline CDR1 reads SQVTM; CDR2 reads ANQGSEA. The CDR3 is 11 residues long. The sequence was obtained from a woman older than 75 with active COVID-19. J is TRBJ1-2 and V is TRBV29-1, with unresolved D. Sequencing was carried out using peripheral blood. CDR3 amino acids: CSVEYVSGYTF. The CDR3 bases are TGCAGCGTTGAATATGTCTCTGGCTACACCTTC.